This TCR beta chain was obtained from a study of blood T cell repertoires in COVID-19. Study details: The United States, Italy and Spain provided the acute and convalescent COVID-19 samples.

A single count supports this clone. V shed 5 bases, J shed 8 bases, and the junction held 8 bases outside the gene matches. CDR1 and CDR2 (germline): MNHNY, SVGAGI (reference sequence). The CDR3 is made up of 13 amino acids. Methods used by the authors: The authors estimated nucleated cell counts from reference gene primer amplification. Libraries were prepared by immunoSEQ multiplex PCR; TCRdb keeps only in-frame clonotypes and omits some of them. That table gives V, J and clone size, and the DNA gave D and trimming. The table has roughly 180,000 clones, around 85% seen once; the top ten hold approximately 1.3%.

This chain connects TRBV6-6 to TRBJ1-2; 7 nucleotides agree with TRBD1. The sample comprised peripheral blood. This receptor was identified in a man between 60 and 75 years old who had recovered from COVID-19. The CDR3 spells CASSASGTEGYTF. The CDR3 nucleotides read TGTGCCAGCAGTGCATCCGGGACAGAAGGCTACACCTTC.